What follows are 23 T cell receptor beta chains derived from one specimen sequenced in a study of brain T cells in children with intractable seizures. Sequenced by immunoSEQ multiplex PCR; TCRdb stores in-frame clones only, minus some. The table includes about 350,000 clones, roughly 92% detected once. As to time point: blood from clinic visit 5 months post-surgery; TSC patient then seizure free. This sample comprised peripheral blood, obtained less than 6 months after surgery. The receptors come from a boy under two years old with tuberous sclerosis and intractable seizures.

This rearrangement joins TRBV5-6 to TRBJ2-5; TRBD2 matches at 10 bases. The CDR3 sequence is 15 residues long. The germline gives CDR1 SGHDT, CDR2 YYEEEE. With V trimmed by 2 bases and J by 2 bases, 3 bases remained unmatched. This CDR3 is CASSLISGGQETQYF. In DNA form, the CDR3 reads TGTGCCAGCAGCTTAATTAGCGGGGGGCAAGAGACCCAGTACTTC.

The genes are TRBV24-1 and TRBJ2-1; TRBD2 matches at 12 bases. V lost 6 bases, J lost 9 bases, and 14 bases stayed unmatched. The CDR3 runs 17 residues. Germline CDR1 reads KGHDR; CDR2 reads SFDVKD. In DNA, the CDR3 is TGTGCCACCAGTCCGCTAGCGGGAGGGCCTCACGCGGGTGAGCAGTTCTTC. Translation: CATSPLAGGPHAGEQFF.

V gene TRBV7-2 combines with J gene TRBJ2-7; 9 nucleotides align to TRBD2. The CDR3 loop spans 15 amino acids. J gave up 1 base and V 1 base, and 2 bases lay outside the gene matches. Germline CDR1 SGHTA, CDR2 FQGNSA. The CDR3 protein is CASSLVSGGSYEQYF. The CDR3 nucleotides are TGTGCCAGCAGCTTAGTGAGCGGGGGGTCCTACGAGCAGTACTTC.

The chain is built from TRBV5-1 and TRBJ1-2; D might be TRBD1 (5 bases). V lost 4 bases and J lost 5, with 15 bases in between. This CDR3 spans 14 amino acids. Germline CDR1 is SGHRS and CDR2 is YFSETQ. In DNA, the CDR3 is TGCGCCAGCAGCCCCCGACAGAACGCGTATGGCTACACCTTC. Amino acid sequence: CASSPRQNAYGYTF.

The chain has TRBV7-9 and TRBJ1-1, with D uncertain. The CDR3 loop spans 13 amino acids. In germline, CDR1 is SEHNR, CDR2 FQNEAQ (reference sequence). V gave up 5 bases and J gave up 6 bases, with 13 bases separating them. The DNA for the CDR3 is TGTGCCAGCAGCCATCAGAGTTCCTCTGAAGCTTTCTTT. As protein: CASSHQSSSEAFF. Full variable domain (missing parts from reference TRBV7-9 and TRBJ1-1): DTGVSQNPRHKITKRGQNVTFRCDPISEHNRLYWYRQTLGQGPEFLTYFQNEAQLEKSRLLSDRFSAERPKGSFSTLEIQRTEQGDSAMYLCASSHQSSSEAFFGQGTRLTVV.

The CDR3 nucleotides are TGTGCCACCAGCATTTGGGGCAATGAGCAGTTCTTC. Its translation: CATSIWGNEQFF. The gene calls are TRBV15 and TRBJ2-1; D call uncertain. CDR3 size: 12 residues. Germline assignment: CDR1 LNHNV and CDR2 YYDKDF (reference sequence). The V and J ends lost 4 bases and 6 bases respectively, with 7 bases between them.

V gene TRBV10-3 combines with J gene TRBJ1-1, with D perhaps TRBD1 (6 bases). The CDR3 totals 14 residues. Per germline, CDR1 ENHRY and CDR2 SYGVKD. V lost 2 bases, J lost 1 base, and 8 bases lay in between. CDR3 nucleotides: TGTGCCATCAGTGAGCCGGGACAGAACACTGAAGCTTTCTTT. Its protein is CAISEPGQNTEAFF.

DNA of the CDR3: TGTGCCAGCAACCTAGGGGCCGGGGAGCTGTTTTTT. Its protein product is CASNLGAGELFF. This rearrangement joins TRBV7-2 to TRBJ2-2; tentatively, D is TRBD1 (5 bases). This CDR3 is 12 amino acids long. Deletions cut 7 bases from V and 6 bases from J, with 9 bases between. Germline V gene sequence: CDR1 SGHTA, CDR2 FQGNSA.

The CDR3 DNA sequence: TGTGCCAGCAAAGAGGGGTCCTACGAGCAGTACTTC. Protein: CASKEGSYEQYF. The chain couples TRBV6-4 to TRBJ2-7; the D gene could be TRBD1 or TRBD2 (5 bases each). The germline V gene encodes CDR1 MRHNA and CDR2 SNTAGT. Trimming removed 7 bases from V and 1 base from J, with 8 bases in between. The CDR3 length is 12 residues.

V is TRBV6-5 and J is TRBJ2-5, with 7 bases aligning to TRBD1. Germline lookup yields CDR1 MNHEY and CDR2 SVGAGI. The CDR3 sequence is 13 residues long. The V and J ends lost 6 bases and 8 bases, in that order; junction bases with no gene match: 9. The CDR3 here is CASSALTGETQYF. CDR3 sequence (DNA): TGTGCCAGCAGCGCCTTAACAGGGGAAACCCAGTACTTC.

This chain uses TRBV19 with TRBJ1-3; D is unresolved. The germline V and J ends were trimmed by 5 bases and 0 bases, with 14 bases remaining between them. Germline CDR1 is LNHDA and CDR2 is SQIVND (reference sequence). The CDR3 runs to 16 residues. CDR3 sequence (DNA): TGTGCCAGTAGTGGCTATTTGGACCGCTCTGGAAACACCATATATTTT. Encoded protein: CASSGYLDRSGNTIYF.

This clone was recorded only once. The chain employs TRBV7-9 and TRBJ2-7; no definite D call. Germline V gene sequence: CDR1 SEHNR, CDR2 FQNEAQ (reference sequence). V was trimmed by 5 bases and J by 2 bases, leaving 13 bases between them. The CDR3 runs to 14 residues. The CDR3 region is CASSPRGYTYEQYF. The CDR3 DNA sequence: TGTGCCAGCAGCCCGCGCGGTTACACCTACGAGCAGTACTTC.

The CDR3 nucleotides are TGTGCCAGCAGCGTACAGGACACGGCAGATACGCAGTATTTT. Residues: CASSVQDTADTQYF. The V call is TRBV9, the J call TRBJ2-3; weak D call: TRBD1 (5 bases). This CDR3 has 14 amino acids. V lost 1 base, J lost 4 bases, and 10 bases lay in between. Germline V CDR1 and CDR2: SGDLS, YYNGEE.

This clone was recorded only once. The chain uses TRBV10-3 and TRBJ2-1; D gene uncertain. The CDR3 has 16 residues. The germline V gene encodes CDR1 ENHRY and CDR2 SYGVKD. V shed 4 bases and J shed 8 bases, with 21 bases lying between them. CDR3 loop: CAISGAGRTNRDEQFF. In DNA form, the CDR3 reads TGTGCCATCAGTGGCGCCGGACGTACGAACCGGGATGAGCAGTTCTTC.

The chain recombines TRBV6-1 with TRBJ1-1, with TRBD1 as a possible D gene (5 bases). The CDR3 spans 18 residues. Trimming pared 0 bases from V and 0 bases from J, leaving 17 bases between. Germline V gene data show CDR1 as MNHNS and CDR2 as SASEGT. The CDR3 region has the DNA TGTGCCAGCAGTGAAGCCCCGGACAAAGGGTTCATGAACACTGAAGCTTTCTTT. Protein sequence: CASSEAPDKGFMNTEAFF.

J is TRBJ2-3 and V is TRBV5-1, with D tentatively TRBD2 (5 bases). Germline CDR1 reads SGHRS; CDR2 reads YFSETQ. This CDR3 spans 14 amino acids. Trimming left V 4 bases short and J 2 bases short, with 11 bases between. The CDR3 DNA reads TGCGCCAGCAGCATAGGACTTATCACAGATACGCAGTATTTT. Translating it yields CASSIGLITDTQYF.

The CDR3 sequence: CASSASGASLYNEQFF. CDR3 nucleotide sequence: TGTGCCAGTAGTGCCTCAGGGGCTTCCCTCTACAATGAGCAGTTCTTC. The V call is TRBV19, the J call TRBJ2-1; D is possibly TRBD1 (6 bases). Germline lookup yields CDR1 LNHDA and CDR2 SQIVND (reference sequence). The CDR3 is made up of 16 amino acids. Trimming took 5 bases from V and 3 from J, leaving 17 bases between them.

The rearrangement uses TRBV7-2 and TRBJ2-7; TRBD1 matches 9 bases. This CDR3 contains 16 residues. Germline V CDR1 and CDR2: SGHTA, FQGNSA. J gave up 3 bases and V 1 base, and 7 bases lay outside the gene matches. CDR3 sequence: CASSLVPRTGVYEQYF. CDR3 DNA sequence: TGTGCCAGCAGCTTAGTCCCCCGGACAGGGGTCTACGAGCAGTACTTC. Full variable domain (rest looked up from reference TRBV7-2 and TRBJ2-7): GAGVSQSPSNKVTEKGKDVELRCDPISGHTALYWYRQSLGQGLEFLIYFQGNSAPDKSGLPSDRFSAERTGGSVSTLTIQRTQQEDSAVYLCASSLVPRTGVYEQYFGPGTRLTVT.

The chain combines TRBV10-3 with TRBJ2-1; tentative D call: TRBD2 (5 bases). Trimming removed 2 bases from V and 4 bases from J, with 18 bases in between. The V gene's germline CDR1 is ENHRY and CDR2 SYGVKD. The CDR3 loop spans 17 amino acids. The CDR3 loop is CAISEPLASGTYNEQFF. The CDR3 DNA follows: TGTGCCATCAGTGAGCCCCTTGCCAGCGGAACGTACAATGAGCAGTTCTTC.

The V call is TRBV5-3, the J call TRBJ1-5; unclear D gene. TRBV5-3 is marked as an open reading frame, function uncertain. Trimming pared 4 bases from V and 0 bases from J, leaving 14 bases between. The CDR3 runs 16 residues. CDR3 residues: CARSPTEFYSNQPQHF. DNA of the CDR3: TGTGCCAGAAGCCCAACAGAGTTCTATAGCAATCAGCCCCAGCATTTT.

The chain is built from TRBV7-2 and TRBJ2-2; D is unresolved. This CDR3 is built from 13 residues. Trimming stripped 0 bases from V and 7 bases from J, with 6 bases between. Germline values: CDR1 SGHTA, CDR2 FQGNSA. The CDR3 protein is CASSLASVGELFF. CDR3 in DNA: TGTGCCAGCAGCTTAGCTTCGGTCGGGGAGCTGTTTTTT.

The J gene is TRBJ2-3, the V gene TRBV7-3; TRBD1 agrees at 8 bases. CDR1 is SGHTA and CDR2 is FQGTGA in the germline V gene. The CDR3 sequence is 14 residues long. V dropped 4 bases and J dropped 10; count of bases not matched to a gene: 10. The CDR3 sequence is CASSWGQATEAQYF. CDR3 in DNA: TGTGCCAGCAGCTGGGGACAGGCCACAGAGGCGCAGTATTTT.

This clone showed up just once. J is TRBJ1-2 and V is TRBV27; 7 bases align to TRBD1. The CDR3 is made up of 12 amino acids. The junction had 5 bases not matched to a gene; V was cut back by 8 bases and J by 5 bases. Germline loops: CDR1 MNHEY, CDR2 SMNVEV (reference sequence). The CDR3 DNA reads as TGTGCCAGCCGGGACAGTACGTATGGCTACACCTTC. Protein: CASRDSTYGYTF.